This TCR beta chain is from a study of cytomegalovirus exposure and HLA in healthy donors (dated by TCRdb to 2016 to 2017). In the study overall: According to an earlier analysis of several hundred of the donors, about 179 million T cells yielded roughly 110 million unique TCR beta sequences and about 300 Gb of sequence data. The study was designed to test whether signatures of past pathogen exposure could be identified by cataloging public T cell receptors. HLA typing covered class I and class II loci at four-digit resolution. The later analysis used no new phenotypic data to find candidate immune exposures, relying instead on TCR beta sequences and their occurrence across donors. Roughly 5 DR-DQ haplotypes were handled as single units for association and clustering, since linkage in the cohort was strong. To decide whether each TCR beta V gene segment behaved as functional or pseudogenic, an earlier analysis of approximately 590 of the donors relied on high-throughput TCR beta sequencing. Roughly 300 gigabases of sequencing data and roughly 80 million unique TCR sequences made up an early release that covered 500 to 700 HLA-typed donors. Typing coverage differed by locus: A, B, C, DRB1 and DQB1 were typed in roughly 620-630 donors, DQA1 in 500 to 550, DPA1 in approximately 600, and DPB1 in around 440. All discovery cohort repertoires had been generated on a single sequencing platform. A later genetic analysis took genome-wide SNP genotypes for about three fifths of the 666 donors and used that subset as a discovery cohort. To study patterns of TCR occurrence, a later analysis re-analyzed previously published TCR beta repertoires from 650 to 750 donors and added high-resolution HLA genotyping. The T cell repertoires of 666 subjects were profiled by immunosequencing and related to cytomegalovirus serostatus. The study combined high-throughput TCR immunosequencing, statistical association of individual TCRs with disease status, and machine learning to predict cytomegalovirus infection status. Donor age, sex, ethnicity and CMV serostatus were collected together with the repertoire data. The genetic ancestry cluster associated with self-reported Caucasian donors included 81% of the approximately 410 genotyped donors. A separate validation cohort of 100 to 150 different subjects was used in addition to the 666-subject first cohort. On average, around 200,000 unique TCR beta nucleotide sequences were sequenced per donor among about 400 genotyped donors of the cohort, with approximately 18% of those sequences being non-productive.

V is cut back by 5 bases and J by 3 bases, with 9 bases in the junction unmatched. Its CDR3 holds 15 amino acids, cysteine through phenylalanine. Only the CDR3 region is kept as DNA, spanning 45 bases read in frame from base 1. Via the germline V gene, CDR1 is SGHNT and CDR2 YENEEA. Library construction relied on the immunoSEQ multiplex PCR assay. For the multiplex PCR, a mixture combining 60 forward primers for TCR Vbeta segments and 13 reverse primers for TCR Jbeta segments was used. A multiplex PCR assay on genomic DNA amplified the CDR3 region of rearranged TCR beta genes. Amplified TCR beta libraries were sequenced as 87-base-pair reads on the Illumina HiSeq System. The source study handled its data this way. A later analysis counted about 80 million unique TCR beta chains across the 666 repertoires, and about 10 million of these chains were shared by at least two donors. To remove PCR and sequencing errors, raw reads were error-corrected and collapsed into unique sequences using a nearest-neighbor algorithm that merged closely related sequences. CDR3 sequences were aligned to IMGT reference sequences to assign V, D and J gene segments. For a sequence to be retained, a match of at least six nucleotides was required to both a V gene segment and a J gene segment. A rearrangement counted as productive if the CDR3 had no stop codons and remained in frame with V and J, and every other rearrangement counted as non-productive. Following IMGT convention, CDR3 was defined as the stretch from the second conserved V-encoded cysteine to the conserved J-encoded phenylalanine. In an earlier analysis of around 600 of the donors, sequences lacking an unambiguous match to a single V gene segment were excluded. An earlier analysis of around 600 of the donors classified V segments as functional when productive rearrangements were above 56.7% and as segregating when the standard deviation between donors was above 5%. To diagnose cytomegalovirus status from the catalog of TCR beta chain sequences, a statistical classification framework was built. V and J gene assignment, in a later analysis, came from comparing TCR nucleotide sequences with IMGT/GENE-DB human TR gene sequences. Using the TCRdist pipeline, a later analysis assigned CDR3 sequences along with most-parsimonious VDJ recombination scenarios. In a later analysis, each TCR beta chain was defined by its CDR3 amino acid sequence together with its V-gene family, and reads without a unique V-gene family were excluded. In a later analysis, 450 to 600 highly shared, low-generation-probability nucleotide sequences were removed to address suspected cross-contamination and a sequencing artifact. In a later analysis, a clonal expansion index for each public chain was calculated from normalized within-repertoire ranks of inferred template counts. Generation probabilities in a later analysis came from a VDJ recombination model fitted to out-of-frame rearrangements, and those results were checked against IGoR. In a later analysis, hypergeometric tests were used to score TCR-TCR, TCR-HLA and TCR-CMV co-occurrence, with a repertoire-size bias correction applied to TCR pairs. A later analysis estimated false discovery rates by permuting HLA or CMV assignments 20 times. A later analysis grouped co-occurring TCRs with DBSCAN, adding TCRdist sequence similarity when clustering within HLA-allele-positive subsets. For co-occurrence clustering, repertoires with fewer than 30,000 or more than 120,000 public chains were excluded, along with roughly 5 repertoires with anomalous nucleotide sharing. TCRdb obtained this table from immuneACCESS and retained in-frame rearrangements with V and J assigned. These tables miss some clones; where compared with another copy, unresolved V genes account for less than half of the shortfall, and the remainder is unexplained. The DNA gave D and trimming, while V, J and clone size come from that table. The sample table contains hundreds of thousands of clones; only one count was recorded for under 80% of them. The biggest ten clones account for 2% to 2.5% of the sample.

In total, fewer than 750 healthy bone marrow donors made up the cohort. At the time of sampling, all cohort members were nominally healthy, though unrecorded immune exposures were likely present. The donor tested CMV seronegative, placing the donor among the 350 or so seronegative members of the cohort. A peripheral blood sample was provided by each donor, and peripheral blood mononuclear cells were used for TCR beta sequencing. The Qiagen DNeasy Blood Extraction Kit was used to extract genomic DNA from the blood cell samples. On this clone itself: Its recognized antigen is unknown. No much larger clonotype is one base removed from it; base qualities were not supplied.

Broad study findings and their caveats: The study gave a list of about 150 TCR beta chains associated with cytomegalovirus. According to a later analysis, most CMV-associated TCR beta chains appeared to be HLA-restricted, and the HLA associations seemed to be driven largely by CMV exposure. Immune exposure information for the cohort was limited to CMV serostatus. In a later analysis, TCR association rates were found to vary across HLA loci, with the most associated TCRs seen for DRB1 alleles and the fewest for HLA-C alleles. The classifier was reported to diagnose cytomegalovirus status with high specificity and sensitivity in both the original and validation cohorts. This cohort had only TCR beta chains sequenced, and the lack of alpha or paired-chain data limited which features could be detected. Because HLA typing was unavailable for some donors at each locus, only the typed subset was used in association tests. A later analysis reported that several top co-occurrence clusters appeared linked to parvovirus B19, influenza, CMV and Epstein-Barr virus. V-gene and J-gene trimming of TCR beta chains was associated with a missense DCLRE1C variant in a later genetic analysis, and the association was replicated in an independent cohort. Linkage disequilibrium might explain the correlated functional status among segregating V segments, but an unknown experimental factor could not be excluded. Three of the identified cytomegalovirus-associated TCR beta chains were confirmed in vitro to be specific for cytomegalovirus antigens. When HLA alleles, especially DR and DQ, strongly co-occurred, TCR associations were difficult to assign to individual alleles. Compared with the approximately 720-donor mean, donors in an Asian-associated ancestry cluster had fewer N-insertions in productive TCRs, according to a later genetic analysis. A cluster of highly shared sequence variants was judged likely to represent a technical artifact of the sequencing pipeline. In a later analysis, HLA-associated TCR beta chains were found to be more clonally expanded and to have lower generation probabilities than equally common non-associated chains. The earlier analysis of some 540 of the donors excluded seventeen rarely observed V segments, including chromosome 9 orphons, because counts were too low. While some public TCRs were present in many individuals, most TCR sequences turned up only very rarely across donors. According to the authors, the approach could potentially be generalized to other disease states and immunological phenotypes. A further reported finding was that TCR beta sequences accurately predicted the HLA-A and HLA-B alleles for most subjects in the first cohort. Some IMGT-functional V segments, including TRBV6-2 and TRBV6-3, could not be told apart with the 87-base-pair reads, so those segments were excluded. In an earlier analysis of approximately 590 of the donors, most TCR beta V segments were observed in productive rearrangements about 90% or about 30% of the time, broadly matching IMGT annotations. Specific HLA alleles were associated with some 15,000 TCR beta sequences at a false discovery rate of 0.05 in a later analysis. Roughly uniform sequencing depth across donors was assumed in presence/absence analyses, although this assumption may not hold.

Here the chain combines TRBV11-3 and TRBJ1-2; 7 bases in the junction line up with TRBD1. This receptor was identified in a female donor in good health and CMV-seronegative. The specimen sequenced was PBMCs. In nucleotide form, the sequence is TGTGCCAGCAGCCCACCCGAGGGACAGTACTATGGCTACACCTTC. The resulting protein is CASSPPEGQYYGYTF.